One and the same sample provided the 26 T cell receptor beta chains below, sequenced in a study of cytomegalovirus exposure and HLA in healthy donors. The PCR made use of 60 Vbeta and 13 Jbeta primers. Profiling relied on immunoSEQ multiplex PCR, and the TCRdb table lists in-frame clones only, not all of them. Among more than 150,000 clones listed, approximately 78% were seen once. The sample was PBMCs. The receptors were sampled from a young woman in good health and CMV-seronegative.

The V gene is TRBV15, the J gene TRBJ1-5; D might be TRBD1 (6 bases). This CDR3 region has 13 residues. Germline V gene sequence: CDR1 LNHNV, CDR2 YYDKDF (reference sequence). The ends were cut back, 4 bases at V and 8 bases at J, with 12 bases in the middle. CDR3 region: CATSNGQKEPQHF. CDR3 nucleotide sequence: TGTGCCACCAGCAACGGACAGAAGGAGCCCCAGCATTTT. The variable domain in full, completed from reference TRBV15 and TRBJ1-5, reads DAMVIQNPRYQVTQFGKPVTLSCSQTLNHNVMYWYQQKSSQAPKLLFHYYDKDFNNEADTPDNFQSRRPNTSFCFLDIRSPGLGDTAMYLCATSNGQKEPQHFGDGTRLSIL.

The chain combines TRBV5-1 with TRBJ2-1; tentatively, D is TRBD2 (6 bases). The germline V and J ends were trimmed by 0 bases and 2 bases, with 9 bases remaining between them. This CDR3 has 15 amino acids. The germline gives CDR1 SGHRS, CDR2 YFSETQ. This chain's CDR3 is CASSLVAGTYNEQFF. The CDR3 DNA reads as TGCGCCAGCAGCTTGGTGGCGGGAACCTACAATGAGCAGTTCTTC. Full variable domain (missing parts from reference TRBV5-1 and TRBJ2-1): KAGVTQTPRYLIKTRGQQVTLSCSPISGHRSVSWYQQTPGQGLQFLFEYFSETQRNKGNFPGRFSGRQFSNSRSEMNVSTLELGDSALYLCASSLVAGTYNEQFFGPGTRLTVL.

The chain joins TRBV6-1 to TRBJ1-1, with D uncertain. Between the trimmed V and J ends, which lost 7 bases and 0 bases, there was a span of 12 bases. CDR1 is MNHNS and CDR2 is SASEGT in the germline V gene. The CDR3 length is 14 residues. The CDR3 nucleotides are TGTGCCAGCACCTTAGGACTCCTGAACACTGAAGCTTTCTTT. This encodes CASTLGLLNTEAFF.

The chain combines TRBV5-1 with TRBJ2-1; possibly TRBD2 for D (6 bases). Looked up from germline, CDR1 is SGHRS and CDR2 is YFSETQ. The CDR3 contains 14 residues. V lost 6 bases and J 7 bases, leaving 17 bases between the germline ends. This chain's CDR3 is CASTPAGGTNEQFF. CDR3 DNA sequence: TGCGCCAGCACCCCAGCTGGCGGGACGAATGAGCAGTTCTTC.

V is TRBV27 and J is TRBJ2-7, with a possible D match to TRBD2 (6 bases). The germline CDR1 and CDR2 sequences are MNHEY and SMNVEV (reference sequence). Deletions cut 5 bases from V and 2 bases from J, with 10 bases between. The CDR3 has 13 amino acids. CDR3 in amino acids: CASSPGGTYEQYF. CDR3 in DNA: TGTGCCAGCAGTCCCGGGGGTACCTACGAGCAGTACTTC.

The rearrangement uses TRBV29-1 and TRBJ1-2; 8 nucleotides agree with TRBD1. This CDR3 region has 14 residues. The germline CDR1 and CDR2 sequences are SQVTM and ANQGSEA. V shed 7 bases and J 3 bases; nucleotides not matched to a gene: 10. Here the CDR3 reads CSGWTGIGDYGYTF. The CDR3 bases are TGCAGCGGATGGACAGGGATCGGCGACTATGGCTACACCTTC.

V is TRBV29-1 and J is TRBJ1-2, with 7 nucleotides matching TRBD1. The CDR3 is 14 residues long. CDR1 is SQVTM and CDR2 is ANQGSEA in the germline V gene. Trimming at V came to 4 bases and at J to 4 bases, leaving 9 bases not matched to a gene. CDR3 loop: CSVAIEGAAYGYTF. Here the CDR3 DNA reads TGCAGCGTTGCGATAGAGGGGGCGGCCTATGGCTACACCTTC.

The chain carries TRBV10-2 and TRBJ1-5; the D is unclear. Germline assignment: CDR1 WSHSY and CDR2 SAAADI. This CDR3 region has 14 residues. V was clipped by 0 bases and J by 6 bases, with 9 bases between them. CDR3 loop: CASSESPRIQPQHF. In nucleotides, the CDR3 is TGCGCCAGCAGTGAGTCCCCGAGGATTCAGCCCCAGCATTTT.

The chain couples TRBV6-6 to TRBJ2-7; no clear D gene. V gave up 4 bases and J gave up 0 bases, with 13 bases separating them. CDR1 and CDR2 from the germline V gene are MNHNY and SVGAGI (reference sequence). There are 15 residues in the CDR3. The CDR3 spells CASSFSGFSSYEQYF. The CDR3 coding sequence is TGTGCCAGCAGTTTTTCGGGTTTTAGCTCCTACGAGCAGTACTTC.

V gene TRBV2 combines with J gene TRBJ1-2, with 7 bases lining up with TRBD1. This CDR3 contains 16 residues. CDR1 is SNHLY and CDR2 is FYNNEI in the germline V gene. V lost 5 bases and J lost 2; bases outside the gene matches: 11. CDR3 residues: CASSPTGTAINYGYTF. Written as DNA, the CDR3 is TGTGCCAGCAGTCCGACCGGGACAGCAATCAACTATGGCTACACCTTC.

In the case of this clone: Compared with germline, one end of the junction differs, possibly owing to a read error. This same CDR3 is encoded by further DNA sequences in the sample. This chain connects TRBV10-3 to TRBJ1-5, with 7 bases matching TRBD1. Germline lookup yields CDR1 ENHRY and CDR2 SYGVKD. This CDR3 spans 14 amino acids. CDR3 nucleotide sequence: TGCGCCATCAGTGAGTCGCAGGGGGTTCAGCCCCAGCATTTT. It specifies CAISESQGVQPQHF.

The rearrangement links TRBV4-2 to TRBJ2-3; 15 bases match TRBD2. This CDR3 contains 15 residues. The junction had 5 bases not matched to a gene; V was cut back by 3 bases and J by 10 bases. CDR1 is LGHNA, CDR2 YNFKEQ, per germline. CDR3 coding DNA: TGTGCCAGCAGCCATGGACTAGCGGGAGGGCCGGCGCAGTATTTT. It codes for CASSHGLAGGPAQYF.

The chain employs TRBV7-8 and TRBJ1-1; TRBD1 aligns across 9 bases. This CDR3 has 15 amino acids. Germline assignment: CDR1 SGHVS and CDR2 FQNEAQ. V shed 3 bases and J 4 bases; nucleotides not matched to a gene: 6. CDR3 nucleotide sequence: TGTGCCAGCAGCTTGGAGGGACAGGGAGGCACTGAAGCTTTCTTT. It translates to CASSLEGQGGTEAFF.

This CDR3 reads CASSRNRGHDGYTF. CDR3 DNA sequence: TGTGCCAGCAGCCGAAACCGTGGGCACGATGGCTACACCTTC. This rearrangement joins TRBV5-4 to TRBJ1-2; no definite D call. Germline CDR1 reads SGHNT; CDR2 reads YYREEE (reference sequence). CDR3 length equals 14 residues. Trimming took off 4 bases at V and 6 bases at J, with 16 bases between the two ends.

The chain carries TRBV27 and TRBJ2-7; 7 bases are shared with TRBD2. There are 13 residues in the CDR3. Germline V gives CDR1 MNHEY, CDR2 SMNVEV (reference sequence). The V gene end was trimmed by 2 bases and the J gene end by 2 bases; junction bases not matched to a gene: 0. The CDR3 nucleotides are TGTGCCAGCAGTTTAGCGGGAGCCTACGAGCAGTACTTC. Protein product: CASSLAGAYEQYF.

This clone was recorded only once. The CDR3 loop is CASTGGVVNTEAFF. As DNA, the CDR3 is TGTGCCAGCACCGGGGGGGTTGTGAACACTGAAGCTTTCTTT. The V gene is TRBV28, the J gene TRBJ1-1; possibly TRBD1 for D (5 bases). Germline V lookup: CDR1 MDHEN, CDR2 SYDVKM. The CDR3 sequence is 14 residues long. The V end lost 7 bases, the J end lost 0 bases, and 12 bases lay between the germline ends.

The chain links TRBV19 to TRBJ1-1; D perhaps matches TRBD1 (5 bases). The germline V and J ends were trimmed by 0 bases and 0 bases, with 11 bases remaining between them. This CDR3 spans 16 amino acids. Germline V gene data show CDR1 as LNHDA and CDR2 as SQIVND (reference sequence). CDR3 region: CASSIDLTGMNTEAFF. The CDR3 bases are TGTGCCAGTAGTATAGATCTTACAGGCATGAACACTGAAGCTTTCTTT.

V usage is TRBV5-1 and J usage is TRBJ1-1, with unresolved D. Trimming took off 2 bases at V and 5 bases at J, with 7 bases between the two ends. Germline assignment: CDR1 SGHRS and CDR2 YFSETQ. The CDR3 has 12 amino acids. The chain's CDR3 is CASSFLGTEAFF. The CDR3 DNA reads TGCGCCAGCAGCTTTCTCGGGACTGAAGCTTTCTTT.

This clone was recorded a few times. J is TRBJ2-1 and V is TRBV5-1; 11 nucleotides align to TRBD2. V shed 7 bases and J 9 bases; nucleotides not matched to a gene: 9. The CDR3 has 14 amino acids. Germline CDR1 and CDR2: SGHRS and YFSETQ. Here the CDR3 reads CASSRLAGLLEQFF. The CDR3 DNA sequence: TGCGCCAGCTCACGACTAGCGGGACTACTTGAGCAGTTCTTC.

The gene calls are TRBV5-1 and TRBJ2-7; TRBD2 matches at 12 bases. The ends lost 4 bases at V and 5 bases at J; junction bases unmatched: 10. The length of the CDR3 is 16 residues. The germline gives CDR1 SGHRS, CDR2 YFSETQ. The CDR3 loop reads CASSPQLAGGPNEQYF. The CDR3 DNA reads TGCGCCAGCAGCCCCCAACTAGCGGGAGGTCCCAACGAGCAGTACTTC.

The rearrangement joins TRBV6-5 to TRBJ2-3; a possible D gene is TRBD2 (6 bases). The CDR3 runs to 14 residues. Trimming took 6 bases from V and 4 from J, leaving 14 bases between them. Per germline, CDR1 MNHEY and CDR2 SVGAGI. The CDR3 DNA reads as TGTGCCAGCAGACCTACACTAGCATCAGATACGCAGTATTTT. Translated, it gives CASRPTLASDTQYF.

This clone was found a few times. The chain has TRBV5-1 and TRBJ2-3; 9 bases map to TRBD1. The V and J ends lost 7 bases and 6 bases, in that order; junction bases with no gene match: 6. Germline loops: CDR1 SGHRS, CDR2 YFSETQ. This CDR3 spans 13 amino acids. The CDR3 nucleotides read TGCGCCAGCGGGACAGGGCCCCCCGATACGCAGTATTTT. Amino acids: CASGTGPPDTQYF.

The rearrangement links TRBV29-1 to TRBJ2-1; 9 bases agree with TRBD2. V dropped 2 bases and J dropped 7; count of bases not matched to a gene: 9. CDR1 is SQVTM, CDR2 ANQGSEA, per germline. The CDR3 totals 15 residues. As DNA, the CDR3 is TGCAGCGTTGAATGGCGGCTGGCGGGGGGGAATGAGCAGTTCTTC. As protein: CSVEWRLAGGNEQFF.

In regard to this clone: The junction does not match germline at one end; this may be a read error. The V call is TRBV7-9, the J call TRBJ2-1; weak D call: TRBD1 (5 bases). The CDR3 sequence is 16 residues long. Germline assignment: CDR1 SEHNR and CDR2 FQNEAQ (reference sequence). The CDR3 reads CSSSRRQLSSYNEQFF. In DNA form, the CDR3 reads TGTTCCAGCAGCCGGCGACAGCTTAGCTCCTACAATGAGCAGTTCTTC.

This clone has a handful of counts. The V and J genes are TRBV18 and TRBJ1-1; D might be TRBD1 (5 bases). The CDR3 extends over 12 amino acids. The germline V and J ends were trimmed by 2 bases and 7 bases, with 8 bases remaining between them. Germline V gene lookup returns CDR1 KGHSH and CDR2 LQKENI. The CDR3 protein is CASSPGDFEAFF. Written as DNA, the CDR3 is TGTGCCAGCTCACCAGGGGACTTTGAAGCTTTCTTT.

The V call is TRBV5-6, the J call TRBJ2-6; the match to TRBD1 covers 8 bases. J lost 0 bases, V lost 7 bases, and 9 bases had no gene match. This CDR3 has 17 amino acids. Germline CDR1 reads SGHDT; CDR2 reads YYEEEE. The CDR3 reads CASLRDRRFSGANVLTF. The CDR3 coding sequence is TGTGCCAGCTTAAGGGACAGGCGCTTCTCTGGGGCCAACGTCCTGACTTTC.